Listed here is a single TCR beta chain. Within the sample, other DNA sequences also encode this same CDR3. PCR was performed using 60 Vbeta and 13 Jbeta primers. The repertoire was sequenced with immunoSEQ multiplex PCR; TCRdb's copy has only in-frame clones and lacks some. The profile covers 240,000 or so clones, with over 80% appearing a single time and 5.4% taken by the ten largest. This specimen belongs to a study of cytomegalovirus exposure and HLA in healthy donors. Germline loops: CDR1 GTSNPN, CDR2 SVGIG (reference sequence). J was trimmed by 4 bases and V by 5 bases; bases with no gene match: 0. The CDR3 spans 11 residues.

The J gene is TRBJ1-1, the V gene TRBV30; 8 bases map to TRBD1. This TCR was recovered from a woman aged 40 to 50 in good health and CMV-seropositive. The specimen sequenced was PBMCs. The CDR3 reads CAWDRGTEAFF. CDR3 nucleotide sequence: TGTGCCTGGGACAGGGGCACTGAAGCTTTCTTT.